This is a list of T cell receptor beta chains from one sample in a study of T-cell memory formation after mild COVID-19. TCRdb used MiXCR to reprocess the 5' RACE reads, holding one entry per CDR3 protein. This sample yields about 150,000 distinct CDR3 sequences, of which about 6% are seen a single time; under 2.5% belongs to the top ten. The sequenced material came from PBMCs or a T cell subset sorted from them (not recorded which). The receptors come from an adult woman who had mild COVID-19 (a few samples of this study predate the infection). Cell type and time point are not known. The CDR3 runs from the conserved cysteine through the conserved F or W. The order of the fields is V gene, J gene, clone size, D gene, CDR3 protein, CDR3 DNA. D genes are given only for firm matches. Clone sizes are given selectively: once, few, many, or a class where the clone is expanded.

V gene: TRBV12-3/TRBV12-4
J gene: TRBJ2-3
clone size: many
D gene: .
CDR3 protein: CASRTSSTDTQYF
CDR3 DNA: TGTGCCAGCAGGACTTCTAGCACAGATACGCAGTATTTT

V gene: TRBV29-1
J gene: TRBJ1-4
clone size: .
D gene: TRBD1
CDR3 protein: CSVEDGGGQGVGKLFF
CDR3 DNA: TGCAGCGTTGAAGATGGTGGGGGACAGGGAGTTGGAAAACTGTTTTTT

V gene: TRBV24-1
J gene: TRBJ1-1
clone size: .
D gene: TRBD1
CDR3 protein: CATSEGTGNMKSTEAFF
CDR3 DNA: TGTGCCACCAGTGAGGGGACAGGGAACATGAAGAGCACTGAAGCTTTCTTT

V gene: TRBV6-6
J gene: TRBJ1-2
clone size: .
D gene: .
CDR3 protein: CASSYSDFLGVGYTF
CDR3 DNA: TGTGCCAGCAGTTACTCGGATTTTTTGGGGGTTGGCTACACCTTC

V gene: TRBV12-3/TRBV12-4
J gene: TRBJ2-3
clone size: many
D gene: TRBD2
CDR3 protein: CASSFPPGVAGSTDTQYF
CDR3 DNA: TGTGCCAGCAGTTTCCCCCCCGGGGTAGCGGGAAGCACAGATACGCAGTATTTT

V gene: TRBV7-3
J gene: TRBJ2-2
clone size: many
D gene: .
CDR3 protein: CASSLIPNTGELFF
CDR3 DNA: TGTGCCAGCAGCTTAATACCAAACACCGGGGAGCTGTTTTTT

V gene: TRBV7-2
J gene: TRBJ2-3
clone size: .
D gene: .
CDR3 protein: CASSLAETDTQYF
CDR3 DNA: TGTGCCAGCAGCTTAGCAGAAACAGATACGCAGTATTTT

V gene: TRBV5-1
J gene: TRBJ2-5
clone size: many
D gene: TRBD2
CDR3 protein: CASSLGGGQETQYF
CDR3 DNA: TGCGCCAGCAGCTTGGGCGGGGGCCAAGAGACCCAGTACTTC

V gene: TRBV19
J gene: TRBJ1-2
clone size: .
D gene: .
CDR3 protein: CASSIEPANYGYTF
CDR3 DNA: TGTGCCAGTAGTATAGAACCCGCTAACTATGGCTACACCTTC

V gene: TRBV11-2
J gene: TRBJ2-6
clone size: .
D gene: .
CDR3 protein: CASSLGLLGVSGANVLTF
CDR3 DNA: TGTGCCAGCAGCTTAGGACTCCTGGGGGTCTCTGGGGCCAACGTCCTGACTTTC

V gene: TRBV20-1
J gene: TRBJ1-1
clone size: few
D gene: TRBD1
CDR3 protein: CSALQGARVEAFF
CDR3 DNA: TGCAGTGCCCTACAGGGGGCAAGGGTCGAAGCTTTCTTT

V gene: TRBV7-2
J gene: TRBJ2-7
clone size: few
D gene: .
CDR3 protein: CASSPRDLSSYEQYF
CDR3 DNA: TGTGCCAGCAGCCCCCGGGACCTAAGCTCCTACGAGCAGTACTTC

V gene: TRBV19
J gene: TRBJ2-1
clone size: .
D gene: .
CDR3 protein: CASSIITGKVGNEQFF
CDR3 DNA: TGTGCCAGTAGTATAATTACAGGGAAGGTGGGGAATGAGCAGTTCTTC

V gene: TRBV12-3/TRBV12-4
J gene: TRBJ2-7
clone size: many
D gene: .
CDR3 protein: CASSYQGLYEQYF
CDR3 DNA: TGTGCCAGCAGTTATCAGGGCCTGTACGAGCAGTACTTC

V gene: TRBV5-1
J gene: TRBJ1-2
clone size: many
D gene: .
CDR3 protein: CASSLAITDYGYTF
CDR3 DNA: TGCGCCAGCAGCTTGGCCATAACAGACTATGGCTACACCTTC

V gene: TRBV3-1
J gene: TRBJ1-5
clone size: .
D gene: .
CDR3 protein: CASSQAGFWPQHF
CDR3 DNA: TGTGCCAGCAGCCAAGCAGGGTTTTGGCCCCAGCATTTT

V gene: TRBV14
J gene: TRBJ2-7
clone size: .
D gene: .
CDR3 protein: CASSLSGRKAYEQYF
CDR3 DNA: TGTGCCAGCAGCCTTTCCGGACGCAAGGCCTACGAGCAGTACTTC

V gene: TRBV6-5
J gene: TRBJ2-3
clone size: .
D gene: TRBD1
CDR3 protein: CASSHRGDTQYF
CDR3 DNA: TGTGCCAGCAGTCACAGGGGTGATACGCAGTATTTT

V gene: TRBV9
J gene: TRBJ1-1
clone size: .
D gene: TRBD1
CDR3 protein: CASSVASGTGGLQTEAFF
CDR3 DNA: TGTGCCAGCAGCGTAGCTTCAGGGACAGGGGGCTTACAGACTGAAGCTTTCTTT

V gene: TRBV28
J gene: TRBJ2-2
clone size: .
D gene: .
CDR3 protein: CASSLAGPGPGELFF
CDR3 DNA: TGTGCCAGCAGTTTGGCGGGCCCGGGCCCCGGGGAGCTGTTTTTT

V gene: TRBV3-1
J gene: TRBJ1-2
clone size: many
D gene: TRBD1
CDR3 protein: CATGTGKNYGYTF
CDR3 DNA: TGTGCCACCGGGACAGGGAAGAACTATGGCTACACCTTC

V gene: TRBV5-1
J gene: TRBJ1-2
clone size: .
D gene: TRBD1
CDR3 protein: CASSGGQGGPSRGYTF
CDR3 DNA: TGCGCCAGCAGCGGGGGACAGGGGGGCCCCTCTCGGGGCTACACCTTC

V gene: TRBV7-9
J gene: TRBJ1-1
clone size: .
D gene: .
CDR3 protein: CASSPAGWEAFF
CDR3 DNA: TGTGCCAGCAGCCCGGCAGGGTGGGAAGCTTTCTTT

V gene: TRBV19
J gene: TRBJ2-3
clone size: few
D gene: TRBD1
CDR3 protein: CATRTGRTDTQYF
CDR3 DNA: TGTGCCACAAGGACAGGGCGCACAGATACGCAGTATTTT

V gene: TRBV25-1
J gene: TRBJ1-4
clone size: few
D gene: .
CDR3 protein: CASSLRTTGKVREKLFF
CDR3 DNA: TGTGCCAGCAGCCTACGCACGACGGGGAAGGTGCGTGAAAAACTGTTTTTT

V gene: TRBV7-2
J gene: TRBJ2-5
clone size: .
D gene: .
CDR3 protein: CASSPLGGFQETQYF
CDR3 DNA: TGTGCCAGCAGCCCACTTGGGGGGTTCCAAGAGACCCAGTACTTC

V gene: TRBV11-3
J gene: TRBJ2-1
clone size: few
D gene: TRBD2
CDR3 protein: CASSLGLAGGGVEQFF
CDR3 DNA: TGTGCCAGCAGCTTAGGTCTAGCGGGAGGGGGAGTAGAGCAGTTCTTC

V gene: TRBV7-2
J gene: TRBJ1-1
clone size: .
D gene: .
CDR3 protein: CASSPRTGRVYTEAFF
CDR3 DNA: TGTGCCAGCAGCCCCCGGACGGGGAGAGTCTACACTGAAGCTTTCTTT

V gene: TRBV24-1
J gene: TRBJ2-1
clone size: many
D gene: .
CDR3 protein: CATSDAATSTDEQFF
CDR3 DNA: TGTGCCACCAGTGACGCGGCAACTAGCACGGATGAGCAGTTCTTC

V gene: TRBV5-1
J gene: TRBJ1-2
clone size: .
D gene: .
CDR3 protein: CASSLANRVQQDGYTF
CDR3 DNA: TGCGCCAGCAGCTTGGCGAACAGGGTACAGCAAGATGGCTACACCTTC

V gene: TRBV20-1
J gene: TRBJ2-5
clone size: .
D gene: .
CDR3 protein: CSGLASQETQYF
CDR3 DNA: TGCAGTGGCCTAGCGTCCCAAGAGACCCAGTACTTC

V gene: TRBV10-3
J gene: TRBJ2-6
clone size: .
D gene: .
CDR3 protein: CAISPRSEANVLTF
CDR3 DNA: TGTGCCATCAGTCCGCGTTCGGAGGCCAACGTCCTGACTTTC

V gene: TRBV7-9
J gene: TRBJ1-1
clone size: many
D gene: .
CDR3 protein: CASTQTAEAFF
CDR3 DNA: TGTGCCAGCACTCAGACAGCTGAAGCTTTCTTT

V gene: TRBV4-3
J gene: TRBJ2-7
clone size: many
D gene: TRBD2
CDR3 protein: CASSQDLRGGAGVDEQYF
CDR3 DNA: TGCGCCAGCAGCCAAGACCTCCGGGGGGGCGCGGGAGTAGACGAGCAGTACTTC

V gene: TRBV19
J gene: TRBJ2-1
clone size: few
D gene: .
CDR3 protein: CASSIRSKLGSSYNEQFF
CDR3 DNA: TGTGCCAGTAGTATACGGTCCAAACTAGGGTCCTCCTACAATGAGCAGTTCTTC

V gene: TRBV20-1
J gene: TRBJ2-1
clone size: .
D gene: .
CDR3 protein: CSARDLGSSNEQFF
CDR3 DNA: TGCAGTGCTAGAGATCTAGGCAGCTCCAATGAGCAGTTCTTC

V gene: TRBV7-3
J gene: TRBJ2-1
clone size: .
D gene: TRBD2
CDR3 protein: CASSLFISDSGSYNEQFF
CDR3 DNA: TGTGCCAGCAGCTTATTTATATCGGATAGCGGGTCCTACAATGAGCAGTTCTTC

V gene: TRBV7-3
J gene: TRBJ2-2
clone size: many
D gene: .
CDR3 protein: CASSFGPNTGELFF
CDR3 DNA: TGTGCCAGCAGCTTCGGACCGAACACCGGGGAGCTGTTTTTT

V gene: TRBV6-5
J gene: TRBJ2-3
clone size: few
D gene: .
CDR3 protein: CASSYSIPGGTDTQYF
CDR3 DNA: TGTGCCAGCAGTTACAGTATCCCGGGTGGCACAGATACGCAGTATTTT

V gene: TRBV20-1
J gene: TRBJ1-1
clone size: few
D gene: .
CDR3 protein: CSARDGWEGRTEAFF
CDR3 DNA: TGCAGTGCTAGAGATGGTTGGGAGGGTCGGACTGAAGCTTTCTTT

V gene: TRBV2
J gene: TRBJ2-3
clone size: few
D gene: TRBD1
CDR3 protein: CASSEMVQGARTDTQYF
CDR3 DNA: TGTGCCAGCAGTGAAATGGTACAGGGGGCCAGAACAGATACGCAGTATTTT

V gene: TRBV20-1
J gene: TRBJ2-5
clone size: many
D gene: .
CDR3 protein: CSAWRGRAETQYF
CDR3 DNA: TGCAGTGCCTGGAGGGGACGGGCAGAGACCCAGTACTTC

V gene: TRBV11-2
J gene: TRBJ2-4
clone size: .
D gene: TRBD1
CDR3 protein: CASDQTGLAKNIQYF
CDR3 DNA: TGTGCCAGCGACCAGACAGGGTTGGCCAAAAACATTCAGTACTTC

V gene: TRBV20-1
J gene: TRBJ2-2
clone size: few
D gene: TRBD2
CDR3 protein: CSAASGGRFNGELFF
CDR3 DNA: TGCAGTGCCGCTAGCGGGGGAAGGTTTAACGGGGAGCTGTTTTTT

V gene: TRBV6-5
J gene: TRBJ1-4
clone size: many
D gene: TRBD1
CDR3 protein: CASRDRVGNEKLFF
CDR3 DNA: TGTGCCAGCAGGGACAGGGTTGGTAATGAAAAACTGTTTTTT

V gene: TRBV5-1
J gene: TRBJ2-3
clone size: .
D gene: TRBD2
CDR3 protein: CASSLSGSGGGFTDTQYF
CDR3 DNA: TGCGCCAGCAGCTTGTCAGGAAGCGGGGGGGGATTCACAGATACGCAGTATTTT

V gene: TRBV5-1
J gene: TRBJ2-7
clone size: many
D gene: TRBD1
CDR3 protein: CASSWPGQGSSSYEQYF
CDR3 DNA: TGCGCCAGCAGCTGGCCGGGACAGGGTTCCAGCTCCTACGAGCAGTACTTC

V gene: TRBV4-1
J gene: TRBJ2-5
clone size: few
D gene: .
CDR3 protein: CASSQVSRGETQYF
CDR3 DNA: TGCGCCAGCAGCCAAGTATCCAGGGGAGAGACCCAGTACTTC

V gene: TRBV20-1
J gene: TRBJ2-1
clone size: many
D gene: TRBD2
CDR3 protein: CSAIAGGYNEQFF
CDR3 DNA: TGCAGTGCTATAGCGGGAGGGTACAATGAGCAGTTCTTC

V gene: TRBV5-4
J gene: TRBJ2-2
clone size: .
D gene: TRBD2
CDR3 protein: CASSLGGAGVRTGELFF
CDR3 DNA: TGTGCCAGCAGCTTGGGCGGAGCGGGAGTCCGCACCGGGGAGCTGTTTTTT